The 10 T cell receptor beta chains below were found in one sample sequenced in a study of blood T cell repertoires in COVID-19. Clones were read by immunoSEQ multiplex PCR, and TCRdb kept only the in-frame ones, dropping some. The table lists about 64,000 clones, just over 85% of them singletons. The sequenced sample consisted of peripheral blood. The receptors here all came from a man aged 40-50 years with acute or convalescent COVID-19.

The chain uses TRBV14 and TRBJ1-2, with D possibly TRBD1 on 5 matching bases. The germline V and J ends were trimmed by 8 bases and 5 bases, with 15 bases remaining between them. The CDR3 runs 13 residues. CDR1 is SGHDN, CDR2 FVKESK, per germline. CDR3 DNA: TGTGCCAGCGCTCCAGGGTATAGGTATGGCTACACCTTC. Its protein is CASAPGYRYGYTF.

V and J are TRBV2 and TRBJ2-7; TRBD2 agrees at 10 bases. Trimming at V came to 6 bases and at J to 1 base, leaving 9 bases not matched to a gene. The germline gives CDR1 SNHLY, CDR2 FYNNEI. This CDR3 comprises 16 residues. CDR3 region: CASRGLSGGGSYEQYF. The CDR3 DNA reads TGTGCCAGCAGAGGTCTCAGCGGGGGGGGATCCTACGAGCAGTACTTC.

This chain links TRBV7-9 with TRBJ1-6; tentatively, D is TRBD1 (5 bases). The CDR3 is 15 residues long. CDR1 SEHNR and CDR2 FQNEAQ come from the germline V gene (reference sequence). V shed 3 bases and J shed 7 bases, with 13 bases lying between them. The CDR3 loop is CASSFTGQANSPLHF. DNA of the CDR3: TGTGCCAGCAGCTTTACAGGTCAAGCGAATTCACCCCTCCACTTT.

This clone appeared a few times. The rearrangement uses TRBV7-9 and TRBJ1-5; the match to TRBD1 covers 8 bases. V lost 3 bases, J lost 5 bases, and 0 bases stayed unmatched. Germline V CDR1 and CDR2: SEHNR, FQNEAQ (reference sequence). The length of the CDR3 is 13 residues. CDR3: CASSLTGDQPQHF. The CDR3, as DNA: TGTGCCAGCAGCTTGACAGGGGATCAGCCCCAGCATTTT.

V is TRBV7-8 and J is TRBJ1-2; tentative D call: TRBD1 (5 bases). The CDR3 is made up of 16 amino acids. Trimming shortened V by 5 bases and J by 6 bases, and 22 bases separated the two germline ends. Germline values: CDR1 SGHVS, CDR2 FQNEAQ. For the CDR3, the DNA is TGTGCCAGCAGCCGACGCTCGGGTGGCAGGGTTGATGGCTACACCTTC. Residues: CASSRRSGGRVDGYTF.

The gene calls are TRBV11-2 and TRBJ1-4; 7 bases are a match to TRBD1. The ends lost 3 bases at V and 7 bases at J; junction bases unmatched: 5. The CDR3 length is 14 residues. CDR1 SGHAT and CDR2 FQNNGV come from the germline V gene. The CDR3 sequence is CASSLSRGSEKLFF. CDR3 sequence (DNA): TGTGCCAGCAGCTTGTCCAGGGGGAGTGAAAAACTGTTTTTT. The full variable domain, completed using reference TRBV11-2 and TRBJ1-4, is EAGVAQSPRYKIIEKRQSVAFWCNPISGHATLYWYQQILGQGPKLLIQFQNNGVVDDSQLPKDRFSAERLKGVDSTLKIQPAKLEDSAVYLCASSLSRGSEKLFFGSGTQLSVL.

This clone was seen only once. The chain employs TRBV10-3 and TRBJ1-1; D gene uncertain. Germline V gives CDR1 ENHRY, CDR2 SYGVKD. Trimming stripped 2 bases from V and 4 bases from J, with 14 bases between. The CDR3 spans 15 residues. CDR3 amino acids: CAISETAVGGTEAFF. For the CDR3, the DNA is TGTGCCATCAGTGAGACGGCGGTGGGAGGCACTGAAGCTTTCTTT.

As DNA, the CDR3 is TGCGCCAGCAGCTTGGCATCCGGGTTTGAAGCTTTCTTT. Protein sequence: CASSLASGFEAFF. This chain joins TRBV5-1 and TRBJ1-1; D unclear. CDR1 SGHRS and CDR2 YFSETQ come from the germline V gene. The CDR3 totals 13 residues. Between the trimmed V and J ends, which lost 0 bases and 7 bases, there was a span of 10 bases.

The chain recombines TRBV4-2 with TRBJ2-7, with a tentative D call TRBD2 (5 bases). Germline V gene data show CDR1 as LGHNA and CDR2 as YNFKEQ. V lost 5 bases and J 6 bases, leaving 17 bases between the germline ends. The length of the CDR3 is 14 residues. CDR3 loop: CASSVGLSSGEQYF. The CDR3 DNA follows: TGTGCCAGCAGCGTAGGACTCTCGTCTGGCGAGCAGTACTTC.

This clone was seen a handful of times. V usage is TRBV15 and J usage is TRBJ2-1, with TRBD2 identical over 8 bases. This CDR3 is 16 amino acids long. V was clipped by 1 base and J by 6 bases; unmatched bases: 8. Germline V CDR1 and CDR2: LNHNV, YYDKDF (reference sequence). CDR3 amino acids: CATSRVSGGPSNEQFF. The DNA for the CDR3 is TGTGCCACCAGCAGAGTCAGCGGGGGCCCCAGCAATGAGCAGTTCTTC.